This T cell receptor (beta chain) was recovered during a study of T cells after yellow fever vaccination. Whole-study findings and limits: Clones that expanded after primary vaccination mostly reappeared after the booster (over 95% CD4, approximately 85% CD8).

This clonotype was picked up a small number of times. Its antigen is not known. Synthesis of TCR cDNA relied on 5'RACE template switching, which attached a universal primer site and UMIs. TCRdb itself ran the 5' RACE reads through MiXCR, one entry per CDR3 protein. The repertoire holds some 300,000 distinct CDR3 sequences, less than 9.5% seen once, with 3% to 4% in the top ten. Source: CD4+ T cells sorted from PBMCs, taken 5 days after the yellow fever booster vaccination. This clonotype was obtained from a man between 18 and 35 years old who received the YFV17D yellow fever vaccine.

The CDR3 coding sequence is TGCACCAGCAGCCACCCCCCTGAAGACTATGGCTACACCTTC. Protein product: CTSSHPPEDYGYTF. This sequence joins TRBV1 and TRBJ1-2; TRBD1, the table's D call, was not compared with the DNA. TRBV1 is flagged as a pseudogene. The CDR3 is 14 residues long.